This T cell receptor (beta chain) was captured by sequencing in a study of blood T cell repertoires in COVID-19. In the study overall: The origin of the acute and convalescent COVID-19 samples was the United States, Italy and Spain. Sources were T cells, B-cell-depleted T cells, or PBMCs; the material itself was cDNA or gDNA.

Original analysis: By means of reference gene primer amplification, nucleated cell counts were estimated. Method: immunoSEQ multiplex PCR; TCRdb's copy keeps in-frame clones and lacks some. D and trimming come from the DNA, and the V and J calls and clone size come from that table. The sample records about 180,000 clones, around 85% being singletons. This clone was picked up a small number of times. There are 16 residues in the CDR3. Germline lookup yields CDR1 LGHDT and CDR2 YNNKEL (reference sequence). J gave up 4 bases and V 0 bases, and 8 bases lay outside the gene matches. Input material: peripheral blood. This receptor was obtained from a man in his 60s with acute or convalescent COVID-19. The chain couples TRBV3-1 (or the pseudogene TRBV3-2) to TRBJ2-5, with 7 bases aligning to TRBD2. In DNA, the CDR3 is TGTGCCAGCAGCCAAGATGGAGCGGGACTACGAGAGACCCAGTACTTC. Its translation is CASSQDGAGLRETQYF.